These 25 T cell receptor beta chains were all obtained from the same sample, sequenced in a study of cytomegalovirus exposure and HLA in healthy donors. The PCR ran on 60 Vbeta and 13 Jbeta primers. Libraries were prepared by immunoSEQ multiplex PCR; TCRdb keeps only in-frame clonotypes and omits some of them. Among over 150,000 clones listed, approximately 67% were seen once. What was sequenced was PBMCs. These receptors came from a woman younger than 35 in good health and CMV-seropositive.

The rearrangement joins TRBV9 to TRBJ1-2; 7 bases fit TRBD1. The CDR3 extends over 15 amino acids. The V gene's germline CDR1 is SGDLS and CDR2 YYNGEE. V trimming: 4 bases; J trimming: 3 bases; junction bases outside the gene matches: 9. The CDR3 nucleotides read TGTGCCAGCAGCTCAGGCGGGACAGCGTACTATGGCTACACCTTC. Its protein is CASSSGGTAYYGYTF.

The rearrangement joins TRBV9 to TRBJ1-3; 7 bases map to TRBD1. V lost 4 bases and J lost 0; bases outside the gene matches: 22. CDR1 and CDR2 (germline): SGDLS, YYNGEE. CDR3 size: 21 residues. The CDR3 sequence: CASSPTSVGKLTGYSGNTIYF. CDR3 sequence (DNA): TGTGCCAGCAGCCCGACCTCCGTTGGTAAACTGACAGGGTACTCTGGAAACACCATATATTTT.

This clone appeared a few times. V usage is TRBV7-6 and J usage is TRBJ2-1; TRBD2 matches 9 bases. V was clipped by 0 bases and J by 8 bases; unmatched bases: 14. Germline CDR1 is SGHVS and CDR2 is FNYEAQ. This CDR3 has 18 residues. Here the CDR3 reads CASSLARGSGSRMDEQFF. The CDR3 coding sequence is TGTGCCAGCAGCTTAGCACGGGGTAGCGGGAGCAGGATGGATGAGCAGTTCTTC.

V is TRBV27 and J is TRBJ2-1, with D tentatively TRBD2 (5 bases). Germline values: CDR1 MNHEY, CDR2 SMNVEV (reference sequence). Deletions cut 2 bases from V and 5 bases from J, with 16 bases between. CDR3 size: 16 residues. DNA for the CDR3: TGTGCCAGCAGTTTAAGCGGCTCACTCGGGAACAATGAGCAGTTCTTC. Encoded protein: CASSLSGSLGNNEQFF.

This sequence joins TRBV5-1 and TRBJ2-7; D is possibly TRBD2 (6 bases). In germline, CDR1 is SGHRS, CDR2 YFSETQ. Trimming stripped 5 bases from V and 7 bases from J, with 25 bases between. This CDR3 is 16 amino acids long. Written as DNA, the CDR3 is TGCGCCAGCAGGGCAACACCCGCGGGACCTCCGGGGGAGCAGTACTTC. As protein: CASRATPAGPPGEQYF. The full variable domain, rest sourced from reference TRBV5-1 and TRBJ2-7, is KAGVTQTPRYLIKTRGQQVTLSCSPISGHRSVSWYQQTPGQGLQFLFEYFSETQRNKGNFPGRFSGRQFSNSRSEMNVSTLELGDSALYLCASRATPAGPPGEQYFGPGTRLTVT.

The gene calls are TRBV6-5 and TRBJ2-5; the match to TRBD2 covers 8 bases. Germline CDR1 MNHEY, CDR2 SVGAGI. This CDR3 is built from 15 residues. Trimming cost V 2 bases and J 4 bases; bases outside gene matches: 6. The CDR3 coding sequence is TGTGCCAGCAGTTACAGCGGGAGCGGGATAGAGACCCAGTACTTC. Its translation is CASSYSGSGIETQYF.

As DNA, the CDR3 is TGTGCCTGGAACGGGAGACCCTACGAGCAGTACTTC. This codes for CAWNGRPYEQYF. The chain uses TRBV30 and TRBJ2-7, with D possibly being TRBD2 (6 bases). Trimming removed 4 bases from V and 2 bases from J, with 9 bases in between. The CDR3 consists of 12 residues. In germline, CDR1 is GTSNPN, CDR2 SVGIG (reference sequence). Variable domain in full (rest from reference TRBV30 and TRBJ2-7): SQTIHQWPATLVQPVGSPLSLECTVEGTSNPNLYWYRQAAGRGLQLLFYSVGIGQISSEVPQNLSASRPQDRQFILSSKKLLLSDSGFYLCAWNGRPYEQYFGPGTRLTVT.

This chain links TRBV7-2 with TRBJ2-2; TRBD2 matches at 9 bases. Germline lookup yields CDR1 SGHTA and CDR2 FQGNSA. V lost 2 bases, J lost 2 bases, and 3 bases stayed unmatched. The CDR3 is made up of 16 amino acids. The CDR3 region is CASSLIAGVNTGELFF. CDR3 DNA: TGTGCCAGCAGCTTAATAGCGGGGGTTAACACCGGGGAGCTGTTTTTT.

The CDR3 coding sequence is TGTGCCAGCAGTGAAGCGCCGGGACAGGGGACGGGCGAGCAGTACTTC. Its translation is CASSEAPGQGTGEQYF. The chain is built from TRBV6-1 and TRBJ2-7; 10 bases match TRBD1. With V trimmed by 0 bases and J by 6 bases, 8 bases remained unmatched. CDR1 and CDR2 from the germline V gene are MNHNS and SASEGT. The CDR3 is 16 residues long.

V usage is TRBV27 and J usage is TRBJ2-7, with TRBD2 matching over 11 bases. Trimming at V came to 4 bases and at J to 3 bases, leaving 11 bases not matched to a gene. Germline CDR1 is MNHEY and CDR2 is SMNVEV (reference sequence). This CDR3 is 17 amino acids long. CDR3 region: CASSSATSGGTHYEQYF. CDR3 bases: TGTGCCAGCAGTTCCGCTACTAGCGGGGGCACCCACTACGAGCAGTACTTC.

The gene calls are TRBV6-4 and TRBJ1-6, with 9 bases fitting TRBD1. Trimming at V came to 4 bases and at J to 10 bases, leaving 8 bases not matched to a gene. Germline V gives CDR1 MRHNA, CDR2 SNTAGT. There are 15 residues in the CDR3. CDR3 in amino acids: CASSAGTGYGSPLHF. The CDR3, as DNA: TGTGCCAGCAGTGCAGGGACAGGGTACGGCTCACCCCTCCACTTT.

V and J are TRBV30 and TRBJ2-5; 8 nucleotides align to TRBD2. CDR1 is GTSNPN and CDR2 is SVGIG in the germline V gene (reference sequence). J was trimmed by 5 bases and V by 2 bases; bases with no gene match: 13. CDR3 length: 16 amino acids. The CDR3 DNA sequence: TGTGCCTGGAGTACCAGCGGGAGAGTAGTAGCGGAGACCCAGTACTTC. Its translation: CAWSTSGRVVAETQYF.

V gene TRBV2 combines with J gene TRBJ2-7; maybe TRBD2 (5 bases). V was cut by 6 bases and J by 9 bases, with 18 bases left in between. The CDR3 loop spans 13 amino acids. Germline V gives CDR1 SNHLY, CDR2 FYNNEI. The CDR3 bases are TGTGCCAGCAGGGCTAGCCCGCGAGACGGGCAGTACTTC. Its translation: CASRASPRDGQYF.

The rearrangement uses TRBV28 and TRBJ2-7; 12 bases are shared with TRBD2. V trimming: 3 bases; J trimming: 2 bases; junction bases outside the gene matches: 8. The CDR3 is 17 amino acids. Germline CDR1 reads MDHEN; CDR2 reads SYDVKM. CDR3: CASSFARLAGVTYEQYF. The CDR3 DNA reads TGTGCCAGCAGTTTTGCCCGACTAGCGGGAGTGACCTACGAGCAGTACTTC.

V and J are TRBV2 and TRBJ2-5; 8 bases align to TRBD1. This CDR3 has 16 residues. Per the germline V gene, CDR1 is SNHLY and CDR2 is FYNNEI. V trimming: 5 bases; J trimming: 2 bases; junction bases outside the gene matches: 10. CDR3 residues: CASSTPGQALQETQYF. The DNA of the CDR3 is TGTGCCAGCAGTACGCCGGGACAGGCTTTACAAGAGACCCAGTACTTC.

The chain is built from TRBV6-5 and TRBJ2-1; the D gene is possibly TRBD2 (6 bases). Germline V CDR1 and CDR2: MNHEY, SVGAGI. Trimming shortened V by 1 base and J by 8 bases, and 18 bases separated the two germline ends. The CDR3 loop spans 16 amino acids. The CDR3 sequence is CASSYFPGLSRYEQFF. CDR3 DNA: TGTGCCAGCAGTTACTTTCCGGGACTGTCAAGGTATGAGCAGTTCTTC.

This clone was seen a single time. The chain employs TRBV7-6 and TRBJ2-1; 11 bases fit TRBD2. J was trimmed by 9 bases and V by 5 bases; bases with no gene match: 9. CDR3 length: 15 amino acids. Germline assignment: CDR1 SGHVS and CDR2 FNYEAQ. The CDR3 reads CASSRSGTSGGEQFF. CDR3 DNA sequence: TGTGCCAGCAGCCGCTCCGGGACTAGCGGAGGTGAGCAGTTCTTC.

The rearrangement uses TRBV10-2 and TRBJ1-1; 7 bases align to TRBD1. J lost 1 base, V lost 6 bases, and 2 bases had no gene match. This CDR3 has 13 amino acids. Per the germline V gene, CDR1 is WSHSY and CDR2 is SAAADI. The DNA for the CDR3 is TGCGCCAGCAGGGGGACAGAGAACACTGAAGCTTTCTTT. Translating gives CASRGTENTEAFF.

This chain links TRBV9 with TRBJ2-7; TRBD1 aligns across 10 bases. V gave up 4 bases and J gave up 6 bases; unmatched junction bases: 7. Germline V CDR1 and CDR2: SGDLS, YYNGEE. This CDR3 region has 14 residues. The chain's CDR3 is CASSTGTGVCEQYF. The CDR3, as DNA: TGTGCCAGCAGCACCGGGACAGGGGTTTGCGAGCAGTACTTC.

The chain links TRBV7-9 to TRBJ2-7, with 8 bases aligning to TRBD1. Germline V gene lookup returns CDR1 SEHNR and CDR2 FQNEAQ (reference sequence). CDR3 length equals 14 residues. After removal of 3 bases from V and 5 bases from J, the junction contained 6 bases not matched to a gene. CDR3 sequence (DNA): TGTGCCAGCAGCTTCCCCGGGACAGGCAACGAGCAGTACTTC. Translation gives CASSFPGTGNEQYF. Together with reference TRBV7-9 and TRBJ2-7, the CDR3 gives the full variable domain: DTGVSQNPRHKITKRGQNVTFRCDPISEHNRLYWYRQTLGQGPEFLTYFQNEAQLEKSRLLSDRFSAERPKGSFSTLEIQRTEQGDSAMYLCASSFPGTGNEQYFGPGTRLTVT.

This clone was detected only a few times. Here the CDR3 DNA reads TGCGCCAGCAGCCAGAGCAGGGGTCGCACTGAAGCTTTCTTT. It yields the protein CASSQSRGRTEAFF. The rearrangement links TRBV4-3 to TRBJ1-1; possible D gene TRBD1, 6 bases. The CDR3 consists of 14 residues. Trimming cost V 3 bases and J 4 bases, with 12 bases left between them. CDR1 LGHNA and CDR2 YSLEER come from the germline V gene.

This chain connects TRBV7-8 to TRBJ2-1, with TRBD2 matching over 11 bases. This CDR3 is 16 amino acids long. Germline lookup yields CDR1 SGHVS and CDR2 FQNEAQ. Trimming removed 4 bases from V and 7 bases from J; junction bases left unmatched: 9. CDR3 DNA sequence: TGTGCCAGCAGCTCTAGCGGGAGGACGGGAGGAAATGAGCAGTTCTTC. Its protein is CASSSSGRTGGNEQFF. Variable domain in full (rest from reference TRBV7-8 and TRBJ2-1): GAGVSQSPRYKVAKRGQDVALRCDPISGHVSLFWYQQALGQGPEFLTYFQNEAQLDKSGLPSDRFFAERPEGSVSTLKIQRTQQEDSAVYLCASSSSGRTGGNEQFFGPGTRLTVL.

A remark on this clone: The junction and the germline gene differ at one end; a read error may be behind it. This chain links TRBV7-7 with TRBJ2-5, with D possibly TRBD2 on 6 matching bases. The germline V gene encodes CDR1 SSHAT and CDR2 FNYEAQ (reference sequence). The CDR3 runs to 13 residues. CDR3 protein: CASSLGGIETQYF. The CDR3 bases are TGTGCTAGCAGCTTAGGAGGGATTGAGACCCAGTACTTC.

The chain employs TRBV4-1 and TRBJ2-2, with D tentatively TRBD2 (5 bases). Germline V gene sequence: CDR1 MGHRA, CDR2 YSYEKL. V was pared by 4 bases and J by 2 bases, with 14 bases between. The CDR3 is 16 amino acids. CDR3 protein: CASSPYGELNTGELFF. Written as DNA, the CDR3 is TGCGCCAGCAGCCCGTACGGGGAGCTTAACACCGGGGAGCTGTTTTTT.

This chain uses TRBV5-8 with TRBJ1-4; D is unclear. The CDR3 loop spans 18 amino acids. Germline CDR1 and CDR2: SGHTS and YDEGEE. V was pared by 1 base and J by 3 bases, with 19 bases between. CDR3 protein: CASSLYKGEVESNEKLFF. DNA of the CDR3: TGTGCCAGCAGCTTGTATAAGGGAGAAGTGGAGTCTAATGAAAAACTGTTTTTT.